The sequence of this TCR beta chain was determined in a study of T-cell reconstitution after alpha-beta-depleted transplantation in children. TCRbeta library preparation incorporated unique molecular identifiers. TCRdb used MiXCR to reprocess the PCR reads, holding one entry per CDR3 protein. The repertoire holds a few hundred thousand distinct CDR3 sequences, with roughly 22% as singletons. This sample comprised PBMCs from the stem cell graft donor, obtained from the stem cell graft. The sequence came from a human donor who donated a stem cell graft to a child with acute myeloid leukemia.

The CDR3 region has the DNA TGCGCCAGCAGCCAAGTCTCCGCGAGAGAGACCCAGTACTTC. It specifies CASSQVSARETQYF. The chain links TRBV4-1 to TRBJ2-5; D gene uncertain. V lost 1 base and J lost 4, with 10 bases in between. This CDR3 spans 14 amino acids. Germline values: CDR1 MGHRA, CDR2 YSYEKL.